These T cell receptor beta chains were read from a single sample in a study of healthy donors' naive CD4 and CD8 T cells. A single record per CDR3 protein comes from TCRdb applying MiXCR to the reads. In the table there are 180,000 or so distinct CDR3 sequences, 65% to 75% of which are singletons. The source material was naive CD4+ and CD8+ T cells sorted from blood, pooled from several donors. These receptors all come from a pool of human donors in good health; the sample pools cells from several healthy donors. CDR3s include the opening cysteine and the closing phenylalanine or tryptophan. The D gene is left open where the match is weak. The size of a clone is reported for some rows only, either as once, few or many, or as a class for expanded clones.

cdr3_aa,cdr3_nt,j_call,cdr3_length,clone_size,v_call,d_call
CASSLSGGQQPQHF,TGTGCCAGCAGTTTATCGGGTGGGCAGCAGCCCCAGCATTTT,TRBJ1-5,14,-,TRBV27,-
CATGTPQETQYF,TGTGCCACCGGTACCCCCCAAGAGACCCAGTACTTC,TRBJ2-5,12,-,TRBV19,-
CSAGGGLTGTVGAEQFF,TGCAGCGCGGGAGGGGGGCTAACGGGGACAGTTGGAGCTGAGCAGTTCTTC,TRBJ2-1,17,-,TRBV29-1,-
CASSLTGQNTGELFF,TGCGCCAGCAGCCTTACGGGCCAAAACACCGGGGAGCTGTTTTTT,TRBJ2-2,15,-,TRBV4-1,-
CASSYDRENTEAFF,TGTGCCAGCAGTTATGACCGAGAGAACACTGAAGCTTTCTTT,TRBJ1-1,14,-,TRBV6-5,-
CSAVAGNEQYF,TGCAGCGCGGTGGCGGGCAACGAGCAGTACTTC,TRBJ2-7,11,few,TRBV29-1,-
CASSSGLASTGELFF,TGTGCCAGCAGCTCAGGACTAGCCTCCACCGGGGAGCTGTTTTTT,TRBJ2-2,15,-,TRBV11-2,TRBD2
CASRNSVYEQYF,TGTGCCAGCAGGAACAGTGTGTACGAGCAGTACTTC,TRBJ2-7,12,-,TRBV6-5,-
CASSPRPSPGLAGVEQYF,TGCGCCAGCAGCCCCCGTCCGAGTCCGGGACTAGCGGGAGTCGAGCAGTACTTC,TRBJ2-7,18,-,TRBV5-1,TRBD2
CATSAAGSADTQYF,TGTGCCACCAGCGCGGCGGGGTCCGCCGATACGCAGTATTTT,TRBJ2-3,14,-,TRBV15,-
CASNPSGIFSSYNEQFF,TGTGCCAGCAACCCCTCAGGGATATTTAGCTCCTACAATGAGCAGTTCTTC,TRBJ2-1,17,-,TRBV6-1,-
CASSYSLATSSHEQYF,TGTGCCAGCAGTTATTCCCTCGCGACTAGCAGCCACGAGCAGTACTTC,TRBJ2-7,16,-,TRBV6-1,TRBD2
CASSYSTDPSNRDTQYF,TGTGCCAGCAGTTACTCTACAGATCCTAGCAATCGGGATACGCAGTATTTT,TRBJ2-3,17,-,TRBV6-5,-
CSVEDLSGVSASYEQYF,TGCAGCGTTGAAGATCTTTCCGGGGTTAGCGCCTCCTACGAGCAGTACTTC,TRBJ2-7,17,-,TRBV29-1,-